This TCR beta chain was captured by sequencing in a study of tumor and adjacent non-tumor tissue in lung cancer listed by TCRdb under 2018. In the study overall: Of the cohort, eleven to twelve patients had adenocarcinoma, 2 had squamous cell carcinoma and 1 had small cell lung cancer. The approximately 15 patients were aged about 31 to 85 years, included about 10 men and 5 women, and had TNM stage I to III disease. Sequencing produced about 130,000,000 productive TCRbeta reads in total, an average of approximately 4.2 million reads per sample. The study compared bulk TCRbeta repertoires between lung tumor tissue and matched distant non-tumor lung tissue from some 14 lung cancer patients. Approximately 31 paired specimens, one tumor and one normal lung sample per patient, were profiled by TCRbeta CDR3 sequencing.

General conclusions and limits of the study: Significantly higher TCR diversity was found in younger patients, and higher tumor TCR diversity was associated with shorter overall and disease-free survival. Significantly higher TCR diversity (inverse Simpson) was observed in tumor tissue than in normal lung tissue (roughly 470 vs 170, P = 0.0075, Mann-Whitney U test). The top 100 clones made up a significantly larger cumulative share of the repertoire in normal lung than in tumor tissue. Neither the sequencing platform nor unique molecular identifiers are mentioned in the methods. Peripheral blood was not sequenced, so blood TCRbeta repertoires in these lung cancer patients were not examined. The cohort had only about 15 patients, and the authors noted that larger samples and more detailed clinical data are needed.

Library construction relied on multiplex PCR. Reads for this sample came from an Illumina HiSeq 2500. TCRbeta libraries were constructed through three rounds of nested PCR with primers (Table S4) according to protocols modified from ARM-PCR. Before sequencing, PCR products of 200-500 bp were excised from the gel and purified with the QIAquick gel extraction kit. Concerning the study's data processing: Reads were cleaned with Trimmomatic, merged with FLASH into complete CDR3 sequences, and assigned to V(D)J germline segments with MiTCR. Clonal diversity was calculated as the inverse Simpson's index using VDJtools. In-frame sequences lacking a premature stop codon were counted as productive reads. TCRdb reprocessed the public reads (quality trimming at Q25 with fastp, clone calling with MiXCR) and kept in-frame beta chains. Duplicate CDR3 protein sequences are folded into a single record with the most common DNA and genes. It is TCRdb's table, rather than the study itself, that gives the V and J calls and clone size. This sample lists some 99,000 distinct CDR3 sequences; around 75% were detected once. 35% to 40% of the sample rests with the top ten.

Bulk unsorted tissue served as the source for RNA extraction, and RNA quality was assessed using a NanoDrop ND-1000 and an Agilent 2100. Newly diagnosed lung cancer patients without prior chemotherapy who had been admitted for thoracic surgery in China between August and November 2014 were enrolled as donors. Patients who had received previous radiotherapy or chemotherapy, or who had another concurrent cancer, were excluded from the study. Pieces of surgical tissue measuring about 1-2.1 cm3 were kept in RNAlater solution and held at -80 degrees C until needed. About this clonotype itself: Its recognized antigen is unknown. One junction end disagrees with the germline gene, perhaps due to a read error.

The CDR3 contains 14 residues, cysteine and phenylalanine counted. The only DNA kept is the CDR3, 42 bases in frame from the first base. For CDR1 and CDR2, the germline V gene (reference sequence) lists DFQATT and SNEGSKA. This sequence originates from a woman aged 55-70 years with non-small cell lung cancer. The chain is made from TRBV20-1 and TRBJ2-7; TRBD2 matches 8 bases in the middle. Input material: lung tumor tissue. The CDR3 reads CSASLPGGPYEQYF. The bases read TGCAGTGCTAGTCTACCGGGGGGGCCCTACGAACAGTACTTC.